This section outlines one T cell receptor (beta chain) sequence together with its context. Antigen: not known. The CDR3 contains 14 residues. The germline V gene has CDR1 SGHTA and CDR2 FQGNSA. V trimming: 5 bases; J trimming: 4 bases; junction bases outside the gene matches: 4. The data were produced by immunoSEQ multiplex PCR, yet TCRdb's version contains in-frame clones alone and is incomplete. The repertoire has some 68,000 clones, about 85% of them found once; the top ten carry around 0.99%. This sample was included in a study of OX40 agonist ivuxolimab in advanced cancers. Study-level background: Dose-escalation patients suffered from hepatocellular carcinoma, melanoma, renal cell or head and neck cancer.

Whole-study results and caveats: Partial responders at 0.1-3.0 mg/kg had among the lowest clonal expansion.

Patients with a history of autoimmune disease or on systemic immunosuppression were excluded. The clonotype was recovered from an adult with an advanced solid tumor such as melanoma, head and neck, liver or kidney cancer. V and J are TRBV7-2 and TRBJ2-2, with 7 bases matching TRBD2. The sequencing used CD4+ or CD8+ T cells sorted from blood, collected in a trial of the OX40 agonist ivuxolimab. The CDR3 bases are TGTGCCAGCAGCCGTACTAGCGCCACCGGGGAGCTGTTTTTT. It yields the protein CASSRTSATGELFF.